The source of this T cell receptor (beta chain) is a study of control samples from healthy donors and cancer patients. The protocol was immunoSEQ multiplex PCR, while the TCRdb copy is restricted to in-frame clones and leaves out a portion. The sample has about 160,000 clones; around 90% are singletons. Material for sequencing was blood. This clonotype was sampled from a man younger than 40 in good health.

CDR3 residues: CASSSRDTQYF. As DNA, the CDR3 is TGTGCCAGCTCATCGCGGGATACGCAGTATTTT. The chain is built from TRBV27 and TRBJ2-3; no clear D gene. Trimming pared 8 bases from V and 6 bases from J, leaving 9 bases between. CDR3 length: 11 residues. The germline V gene has CDR1 MNHEY and CDR2 SMNVEV (reference sequence).